The 29 T cell receptor beta chains in this list originate from one sample, sequenced in a study of blood T cell repertoires in COVID-19. This table comes from immunoSEQ multiplex PCR, and its TCRdb copy is limited to in-frame clones, with some not included. The repertoire includes about 69,000 clones, about nine tenths of them detected once, and over 4% sits in the top ten. Input material: peripheral blood. These receptor sequences come from a woman between 18 and 29 years old with acute or convalescent COVID-19.

The chain carries TRBV27 and TRBJ2-1; TRBD2 agrees at 15 bases. CDR3 length equals 15 residues. The J segment lost 7 bases and the V segment lost 6 bases, leaving 4 bases of the junction unmatched. From germline, CDR1 is MNHEY and CDR2 SMNVEV (reference sequence). The chain's CDR3 is CASSWGTSGRNEQFF. Written as DNA, the CDR3 is TGTGCCAGCAGCTGGGGGACTAGCGGGAGGAATGAGCAGTTCTTC.

This clone appeared once. The chain has TRBV10-3 and TRBJ2-6, with 9 nucleotides matching TRBD1. This CDR3 contains 17 residues. The germline CDR1 and CDR2 sequences are ENHRY and SYGVKD. Trimming cost V 1 base and J 4 bases; bases outside gene matches: 5. The CDR3 DNA sequence: TGTGCCATCAGTGAGTGGGGACAGGGCCTCGGGGCCAACGTCCTGACTTTC. It yields the protein CAISEWGQGLGANVLTF.

The V call is TRBV11-2, the J call TRBJ1-6; TRBD1 matches 8 bases. This CDR3 contains 15 residues. Germline V gene lookup returns CDR1 SGHAT and CDR2 FQNNGV. Trimming removed 4 bases from V and 11 bases from J; junction bases left unmatched: 10. The CDR3 region is CASSSTRQGLAPLHF. DNA of the CDR3: TGTGCCAGCAGCTCGACGAGACAGGGGTTGGCACCCCTCCACTTT.

The chain links TRBV3-1 (or the pseudogene TRBV3-2) to TRBJ1-1; 8 nucleotides agree with TRBD1. Looked up from germline, CDR1 is LGHDT and CDR2 is YNNKEL (reference sequence). The CDR3 runs 17 residues. V was clipped by 1 base and J by 3 bases; unmatched bases: 10. CDR3 sequence: CASSQVGPDREDTEAFF. The CDR3 DNA follows: TGTGCCAGCAGCCAAGTGGGCCCGGACAGGGAGGACACTGAAGCTTTCTTT.

The chain has TRBV19 and TRBJ1-1, with unresolved D. Trimming left V 10 bases short and J 4 bases short, with 25 bases between. The CDR3 spans 16 residues. Looked up from germline, CDR1 is LNHDA and CDR2 is SQIVND (reference sequence). The CDR3 loop is CATISPGGPAGTEAFF. The CDR3 nucleotides read TGTGCCACTATAAGTCCGGGCGGGCCAGCGGGCACTGAAGCTTTCTTT.

This chain joins TRBV12-5 and TRBJ2-1; TRBD2 matches 10 bases. Germline trimming cut 2 bases from V and 6 bases from J; bases unmatched to any gene: 13. The germline gives CDR1 LGHNT, CDR2 FRNRAP. This CDR3 comprises 18 residues. CDR3: CASGLFPPLAGVGNEQFF. CDR3 sequence (DNA): TGTGCTAGTGGTTTGTTCCCCCCCCTAGCGGGAGTAGGCAATGAGCAGTTCTTC.

This clone was seen more than once but under ten times. The gene calls are TRBV24-1 and TRBJ2-2, with D perhaps matching TRBD1 (5 bases). V lost 0 bases and J 3 bases, leaving 7 bases between the germline ends. In germline, CDR1 is KGHDR, CDR2 SFDVKD. The CDR3 contains 15 residues. Here the CDR3 reads CATSDLRGDTGELFF. The CDR3 DNA reads as TGTGCCACCAGTGATTTGAGGGGCGACACCGGGGAGCTGTTTTTT.

The chain carries TRBV7-2 and TRBJ1-3; TRBD1 agrees at 7 bases. Germline V gene lookup returns CDR1 SGHTA and CDR2 FQGNSA. The CDR3 extends over 17 amino acids. Unmatched junction bases numbered 8, after V lost 3 bases and J lost 0 bases. In DNA form, the CDR3 reads TGTGCCAGCAGCTTCCAACCAGGGGGAAGCTCTGGAAACACCATATATTTT. This gives the protein CASSFQPGGSSGNTIYF.

The chain couples TRBV7-8 to TRBJ1-2; D may be TRBD1 (5 bases). Germline-derived CDR1 and CDR2 are SGHVS and FQNEAQ. The CDR3 extends over 17 amino acids. V was shortened by 0 bases and J by 2 bases, with 16 bases between the two germline ends. The CDR3 region has the DNA TGTGCCAGCAGCTTAGCTGGATCGGGGGGGGGAAACTATGGCTACACCTTC. Translated: CASSLAGSGGGNYGYTF.

The chain links TRBV10-1 to TRBJ2-3, with D hard to call. Per the germline V gene, CDR1 is WNHNN and CDR2 is SYGVQD (reference sequence). CDR3 length: 13 amino acids. V was pared by 3 bases and J by 2 bases, with 6 bases between. The CDR3 nucleotides are TGCGCCAGCAGTGACACTGACACAGATACGCAGTATTTT. Its translation: CASSDTDTDTQYF.

The chain carries TRBV5-1 and TRBJ2-5; TRBD1 matches at 8 bases. There are 15 residues in the CDR3. With 3 bases clipped from V and 2 bases from J, the junction kept 6 bases outside the gene matches. Germline assignment: CDR1 SGHRS and CDR2 YFSETQ. The CDR3 nucleotides are TGCGCCAGCAGCTCCCCCAGACAGGGGCAAGAGACCCAGTACTTC. Translated, it gives CASSSPRQGQETQYF.

V and J are TRBV2 and TRBJ2-2; D may be TRBD2 (5 bases). The V gene lost 5 bases and the J gene lost 0 bases, with 7 bases spanning the gap. Germline loops: CDR1 SNHLY, CDR2 FYNNEI. The CDR3 has 14 amino acids. The CDR3 loop is CASSNSANTGELFF. The CDR3 coding sequence is TGTGCCAGCAGTAATAGCGCGAACACCGGGGAGCTGTTTTTT.

V is TRBV11-2 and J is TRBJ1-1; D perhaps matches TRBD1 (5 bases). The CDR3 length is 13 residues. V dropped 5 bases and J dropped 4 bases, with 11 bases sitting between them. The V gene's germline CDR1 is SGHAT and CDR2 FQNNGV. DNA for the CDR3: TGTGCCAGCAGCCCCGGGGGGTCCACTGAAGCTTTCTTT. It codes for CASSPGGSTEAFF.

This clone was detected a few times. The chain links TRBV10-1 to TRBJ2-7; 7 positions match TRBD2. This CDR3 is built from 18 residues. The ends lost 0 bases at V and 6 bases at J; junction bases unmatched: 17. The germline gives CDR1 WNHNN, CDR2 SYGVQD (reference sequence). CDR3 sequence (DNA): TGCGCCAGCAGTGAGTCAGGGAATCCTAAACCGGGACTACTCGAGCAGTACTTC. It is translated as CASSESGNPKPGLLEQYF.

V usage is TRBV6-2 or TRBV6-3 and J usage is TRBJ2-2; maybe TRBD2 (5 bases). This CDR3 region has 15 residues. The V end was cut by 0 bases, the J end by 4 bases, with 9 bases between. The germline gives CDR1 MNHEY, CDR2 SVGEGT. This chain's CDR3 is CASSYSGVATGELFF. The CDR3, as DNA: TGTGCCAGCAGTTACTCCGGGGTCGCCACCGGGGAGCTGTTTTTT.

The rearrangement uses TRBV10-3 and TRBJ2-4; weak D call: TRBD2 (7 bases). The germline V gene encodes CDR1 ENHRY and CDR2 SYGVKD. The V gene lost 6 bases and the J gene lost 7 bases, with 19 bases spanning the gap. The CDR3 loop spans 15 amino acids. The CDR3, as DNA: TGTGCCATCAGCGAAGGGGGGGGAGCCTCGAACATTCAGTACTTC. It codes for CAISEGGGASNIQYF.

In nucleotides, the CDR3 is TGTGCCAGCAGCGTAGGGAGCAGCATCGATGGCTACACCTTC. Translated, it gives CASSVGSSIDGYTF. The genes are TRBV2 and TRBJ1-2; D not certain. Trimming left V 6 bases short and J 6 bases short, with 17 bases between. The CDR3 contains 14 residues. Germline V lookup: CDR1 SNHLY, CDR2 FYNNEI.

The chain uses TRBV9 and TRBJ2-1; D is possibly TRBD2 (6 bases). Germline V gene lookup returns CDR1 SGDLS and CDR2 YYNGEE. V lost 4 bases to trimming and J lost 2 bases, with 10 bases between them. This CDR3 has 14 residues. The CDR3 sequence is CASSRGGPYNEQFF. Written as DNA, the CDR3 is TGTGCCAGCAGCAGGGGAGGTCCCTACAATGAGCAGTTCTTC.

The chain uses TRBV9 and TRBJ1-4; perhaps TRBD1 as D (6 bases). This CDR3 is built from 15 residues. Trimming took 3 bases from V and 4 from J, leaving 13 bases between them. Germline CDR1 SGDLS, CDR2 YYNGEE. The CDR3: CASSALGQLNEKLFF. The CDR3 nucleotides are TGTGCCAGCAGCGCCCTCGGACAGCTTAATGAAAAACTGTTTTTT.

V usage is TRBV6-2 or TRBV6-3 and J usage is TRBJ1-4; D is undetermined. The V gene lost 3 bases and the J gene lost 5 bases, with 10 bases spanning the gap. Germline V gives CDR1 MNHEY, CDR2 SVGEGT. CDR3 length: 14 amino acids. The CDR3 bases are TGTGCCAGCAGTTATAGACTACGAAATGAAAAACTGTTTTTT. This translates into CASSYRLRNEKLFF.

This rearrangement joins TRBV28 to TRBJ2-7; 8 bases are shared with TRBD2. Losses at the gene ends were 6 bases for V and 3 bases for J; bases not matched to a gene: 7. Germline-derived CDR1 and CDR2 are MDHEN and SYDVKM. The CDR3 length is 14 residues. The CDR3: CASRGLAGHYEQYF. The CDR3 nucleotides read TGTGCCAGCAGGGGCTTAGCGGGGCACTACGAGCAGTACTTC.

This chain links TRBV7-2 with TRBJ2-2; the D is unclear. Germline-derived CDR1 and CDR2 are SGHTA and FQGNSA. The V gene lost 2 bases and the J gene lost 2 bases, with 9 bases spanning the gap. There are 15 residues in the CDR3. The CDR3 region is CASSLFAVNTGELFF. The CDR3 DNA reads as TGTGCCAGCAGCTTATTTGCGGTTAACACCGGGGAGCTGTTTTTT. The full variable domain, with the rest looked up from reference TRBV7-2 and TRBJ2-2, is GAGVSQSPSNKVTEKGKDVELRCDPISGHTALYWYRQSLGQGLEFLIYFQGNSAPDKSGLPSDRFSAERTGGSVSTLTIQRTQQEDSAVYLCASSLFAVNTGELFFGEGSRLTVL.

The chain uses TRBV10-3 and TRBJ1-2; 8 bases map to TRBD1. This CDR3 contains 15 residues. Germline trimming cut 4 bases from V and 3 bases from J; bases unmatched to any gene: 7. Germline V gives CDR1 ENHRY, CDR2 SYGVKD. This chain's CDR3 is CAISGGDRKDYGYTF. CDR3 sequence (DNA): TGTGCCATCAGTGGTGGGGACAGGAAAGACTATGGCTACACCTTC.

This clone was seen a few times. The gene calls are TRBV4-2 and TRBJ1-6, with D hard to call. Germline V gene sequence: CDR1 LGHNA, CDR2 YNFKEQ. This CDR3 comprises 15 residues. V was clipped by 1 base and J by 8 bases, with 12 bases between them. CDR3 nucleotides: TGTGCCAGCAGCCAAGCCCCCCTCCCCGATTCACCCCTCCACTTT. This encodes CASSQAPLPDSPLHF.

This clone was observed a single time. The chain recombines TRBV28 with TRBJ2-7; TRBD1 aligns across 7 bases. CDR3 length equals 11 residues. Germline CDR1 reads MDHEN; CDR2 reads SYDVKM. Trimming removed 7 bases from V and 6 bases from J; junction bases left unmatched: 3. CDR3 sequence (DNA): TGTGCCAGCAACCGACAGGGCGAGCAGTACTTC. Its protein product is CASNRQGEQYF.

The chain couples TRBV18 to TRBJ1-4; tentative D call: TRBD1 (6 bases). Between the trimmed V and J ends, which lost 3 bases and 3 bases, there was a span of 8 bases. The germline CDR1 and CDR2 sequences are KGHSH and LQKENI. The CDR3 is 14 amino acids. CDR3 sequence (DNA): TGTGCCAGCTCACCGGGACAACCTAATGAAAAACTGTTTTTT. Protein: CASSPGQPNEKLFF.

This chain uses TRBV18 with TRBJ1-1, with unresolved D. The CDR3 runs to 15 residues. Germline V gives CDR1 KGHSH, CDR2 LQKENI. V lost 3 bases, J lost 0 bases, and 11 bases lay in between. The CDR3 DNA is TGTGCCAGCTCACCCTGGGCGGGAGTGAACACTGAAGCTTTCTTT. This translates into CASSPWAGVNTEAFF.

The chain couples TRBV10-3 to TRBJ1-1, with TRBD1 as a possible D gene (6 bases). The CDR3 covers 14 residues. V lost 10 bases and J lost 0, with 15 bases in between. CDR1 and CDR2 from the germline V gene are ENHRY and SYGVKD. CDR3: CATRGDTVNTEAFF. The DNA for the CDR3 is TGTGCCACCAGGGGAGATACCGTGAACACTGAAGCTTTCTTT.

V usage is TRBV4-3 and J usage is TRBJ2-2; TRBD2 agrees at 9 bases. V was pared by 1 base and J by 2 bases, with 5 bases of the junction left unmatched. Germline loops: CDR1 LGHNA, CDR2 YSLEER. The CDR3 runs 17 residues. CDR3 sequence: CASSQARLAVNTGELFF. The CDR3 coding sequence is TGCGCCAGCAGCCAAGCACGACTAGCGGTAAACACCGGGGAGCTGTTTTTT.